The source of this T cell receptor (beta chain) is a study of Ad26.COV2.S vaccination and SARS-CoV-2 variants. The study's findings and limits: Non-spike TCR breadth showed similarity between vaccine and placebo recipients.

Generated by immunoSEQ multiplex PCR, the TCRdb table keeps only in-frame clones and is missing some. The sample lists more than 400,000 clones; around 93% were seen once. As to this clone: Its specificity is not known.

As to treatment: roughly 20 received Ad26.COV2.S at low or high dose, single or two shots; 5 received placebo; per-sample allocation not given. Day 63 after the first vaccine or placebo injection was the time point for sampling. Donation came from an adult in Boston who was aged 18-55 years. Sample: peripheral blood, taken in a trial of Ad26.COV2.S vaccine versus placebo. This receptor was taken from a person aged 18-65 years who received the Ad26.COV2.S COVID-19 vaccine or a placebo.

For the CDR3, the DNA is TGTGCCAGCTCACCACTAGGACTAGCGGGGGGCCCGGATACGCAGTATTTT. This translates into CASSPLGLAGGPDTQYF. The V gene is TRBV18, the J gene TRBJ2-3, with 14 nucleotides matching TRBD2. V was clipped by 1 base and J by 6 bases; unmatched bases: 6. This CDR3 has 17 residues. Germline V gene data show CDR1 as KGHSH and CDR2 as LQKENI.